These 17 T cell receptor beta chains were all obtained from the same sample, sequenced in a study of blood T cell repertoires in COVID-19. Profiled with immunoSEQ multiplex PCR; TCRdb holds only in-frame clones, not every one. The sample has roughly 400,000 clones; approximately 93% are singletons. Sequencing was performed on PBMCs or T cells enriched from blood (not recorded which). The receptors originated from a woman aged 40 to 50 who had been exposed to COVID-19.

The V call is TRBV30, the J call TRBJ1-1, with D unresolved. CDR1 is GTSNPN, CDR2 SVGIG, per germline (reference sequence). The CDR3 has 13 residues. The V end lost 4 bases, the J end lost 0 bases, and 9 bases lay between the germline ends. CDR3: CAWTRNMNTEAFF. CDR3 DNA: TGTGCCTGGACTAGGAATATGAACACTGAAGCTTTCTTT.

The V call is TRBV19, the J call TRBJ2-1; TRBD2 agrees at 11 bases. This CDR3 is built from 15 residues. Germline CDR1 LNHDA, CDR2 SQIVND (reference sequence). The V gene end was trimmed by 6 bases and the J gene end by 5 bases; junction bases not matched to a gene: 6. DNA of the CDR3: TGTGCCAGTAGACTTACTAGCGGGGGAAACAATGAGCAGTTCTTC. It specifies CASRLTSGGNNEQFF.

A single count supports this clone. The chain carries TRBV7-2 and TRBJ1-1; perhaps TRBD1 as D (6 bases). The germline CDR1 and CDR2 sequences are SGHTA and FQGNSA. This CDR3 contains 13 residues. Trimming shortened V by 6 bases and J by 4 bases, and 12 bases separated the two germline ends. The CDR3 DNA reads TGTGCCAGCAGAATCCTCAGGGGCACTGAAGCTTTCTTT. This sequence encodes CASRILRGTEAFF.

The chain recombines TRBV9 with TRBJ2-3; D is possibly TRBD2 (7 bases). V lost 4 bases and J 5 bases, leaving 17 bases between the germline ends. The CDR3 is 15 amino acids. The germline V gene has CDR1 SGDLS and CDR2 YYNGEE. CDR3 DNA sequence: TGTGCCAGCAGCCCCTCACGGGGGGCCATAGATACGCAGTATTTT. It encodes CASSPSRGAIDTQYF. Variable domain in full (rest from reference TRBV9 and TRBJ2-3): DSGVTQTPKHLITATGQRVTLRCSPRSGDLSVYWYQQSLDQGLQFLIQYYNGEERAKGNILERFSAQQFPDLHSELNLSSLELGDSALYFCASSPSRGAIDTQYFGPGTRLTVL.

This clone appeared a few times. V is TRBV7-2 and J is TRBJ2-2; 13 nucleotides align to TRBD2. This CDR3 is 18 amino acids long. CDR1 and CDR2 (germline): SGHTA, FQGNSA. The junction had 13 bases not matched to a gene; V was cut back by 5 bases and J by 7 bases. Here the CDR3 DNA reads TGTGCCAGCAGCCGCCCCCTGGGACTAGCGGGACAGTTCGGGGAGCTGTTTTTT. This sequence encodes CASSRPLGLAGQFGELFF.

This chain connects TRBV7-8 to TRBJ1-5; D is perhaps TRBD1 (5 bases). There are 15 residues in the CDR3. V was shortened by 2 bases and J by 5 bases, with 13 bases between the two germline ends. CDR1 is SGHVS and CDR2 is FQNEAQ in the germline V gene. This CDR3 is CASSLIGEPHQPQHF. The CDR3 bases are TGTGCCAGCAGCTTAATAGGGGAACCCCATCAGCCCCAGCATTTT.

The CDR3 spells CASSLQTYEQYF. The DNA for the CDR3 is TGTGCCAGCAGCTTACAAACCTACGAGCAGTACTTC. The chain combines TRBV7-9 with TRBJ2-7; D remains ambiguous. The CDR3 loop spans 12 amino acids. Trimming took 2 bases from V and 2 from J, leaving 4 bases between them. The V gene's germline CDR1 is SEHNR and CDR2 FQNEAQ (reference sequence).

The V gene is TRBV2, the J gene TRBJ2-3; TRBD2 matches at 10 bases. The germline V gene encodes CDR1 SNHLY and CDR2 FYNNEI. The J segment lost 0 bases and the V segment lost 4 bases, leaving 7 bases of the junction unmatched. CDR3 length: 17 residues. CDR3 sequence reads: CASSGEREGLSTDTQYF. Here the CDR3 DNA reads TGTGCCAGCAGTGGGGAGCGGGAGGGCCTTAGCACAGATACGCAGTATTTT.

The V call is TRBV7-2, the J call TRBJ1-4, with D unclear. This CDR3 region has 13 residues. Germline CDR1 reads SGHTA; CDR2 reads FQGNSA. Trimming shortened V by 4 bases and J by 7 bases, and 10 bases separated the two germline ends. Written as DNA, the CDR3 is TGTGCCAGCAGCTCCTTCGTCGTTGAAAAACTGTTTTTT. Its translation: CASSSFVVEKLFF.

The gene calls are TRBV7-2 and TRBJ1-5; 8 bases are a match to TRBD1. Per germline, CDR1 SGHTA and CDR2 FQGNSA. CDR3 length equals 15 residues. J lost 4 bases, V lost 1 base, and 3 bases had no gene match. In DNA, the CDR3 is TGTGCCAGCAGCTTAGAGGGGACAGGAAATCAGCCCCAGCATTTT. Amino acid sequence: CASSLEGTGNQPQHF.

The rearrangement joins TRBV5-1 to TRBJ1-1; 9 nucleotides agree with TRBD1. CDR3 length: 14 amino acids. V lost 4 bases to trimming and J lost 8 bases; unmatched junction nucleotides: 9. The V gene's germline CDR1 is SGHRS and CDR2 YFSETQ. The CDR3 sequence is CASSARQGGKEAFF. The CDR3 DNA sequence: TGCGCCAGCAGCGCAAGACAGGGGGGAAAGGAAGCTTTCTTT. The variable domain in full, completed from reference TRBV5-1 and TRBJ1-1, reads KAGVTQTPRYLIKTRGQQVTLSCSPISGHRSVSWYQQTPGQGLQFLFEYFSETQRNKGNFPGRFSGRQFSNSRSEMNVSTLELGDSALYLCASSARQGGKEAFFGQGTRLTVV.

This sequence joins TRBV5-6 and TRBJ1-4; D perhaps matches TRBD1 (6 bases). CDR3 size: 14 residues. V lost 2 bases, J lost 7 bases, and 12 bases lay in between. Germline V gene sequence: CDR1 SGHDT, CDR2 YYEEEE. CDR3 residues: CASSLQGSGEKLFF. The CDR3 DNA is TGTGCCAGCAGCTTACAGGGTTCGGGTGAAAAACTGTTTTTT.

This chain joins TRBV5-6 and TRBJ2-3; the D gene is possibly TRBD2 (7 bases). Deletions cut 6 bases from V and 2 bases from J, with 16 bases between. The CDR3 consists of 15 residues. The V gene's germline CDR1 is SGHDT and CDR2 YYEEEE. As DNA, the CDR3 is TGTGCCAGCACCACGGGGGGCCTACCCACAGATACGCAGTATTTT. Its translation is CASTTGGLPTDTQYF.

The chain combines TRBV3-1 (or the pseudogene TRBV3-2) with TRBJ2-7, with 7 bases that match TRBD2. The CDR3 covers 15 residues. V lost 0 bases to trimming and J lost 6 bases; unmatched junction nucleotides: 8. CDR1 and CDR2 from the germline V gene are LGHDT and YNNKEL (reference sequence). In DNA, the CDR3 is TGTGCCAGCAGCCAAGAAGGAGGGAGGGCCCGCGAGCAGTACTTC. It is translated as CASSQEGGRAREQYF.

The J gene is TRBJ1-1, the V gene TRBV7-9, with TRBD1 matching 8 bases. The CDR3 contains 16 residues. The germline CDR1 and CDR2 sequences are SEHNR and FQNEAQ (reference sequence). J lost 1 base, V lost 1 base, and 5 bases had no gene match. CDR3 sequence reads: CASSLVQGAWNTEAFF. CDR3 sequence (DNA): TGTGCCAGCAGCTTAGTTCAGGGGGCTTGGAACACTGAAGCTTTCTTT.

The chain carries TRBV10-2 and TRBJ2-2, with 10 bases identical to TRBD2. The CDR3 totals 15 residues. V was pared by 10 bases and J by 5 bases, with 10 bases of the junction left unmatched. The V gene's germline CDR1 is WSHSY and CDR2 SAAADI. CDR3 DNA sequence: TGCGCCACCCTTCTAGCGGGAGTCGCTACCGGGGAGCTGTTTTTT. It codes for CATLLAGVATGELFF.

This clone was recorded once. The rearrangement links TRBV5-8 to TRBJ2-1, with TRBD1 identical over 8 bases. Losses at the gene ends were 7 bases for V and 12 bases for J; bases not matched to a gene: 15. The CDR3 runs to 14 residues. The germline gives CDR1 SGHTS, CDR2 YDEGEE. CDR3 sequence (DNA): TGTGCCAGCTCCCGGGACAGGATAACATCGTGGCAGTTCTTC. As protein: CASSRDRITSWQFF.